This TCR beta chain was obtained from a study of T cell repertoires in cytomegalovirus infection. Study as a whole: In public TCR beta signatures, there were indications of both CMV infection and matching HLA type.

MiXCR, applied by TCRdb to the reads, yields one record per CDR3 protein. This sample has about 400,000 distinct CDR3 sequences, with roughly 18% found just once. Notes on this clonotype: Its specificity is not known.

There are 15 residues in the CDR3. Germline CDR1 and CDR2: SGHVS and FQNEAQ. V was shortened by 2 bases and J by 4 bases, with 14 bases between the two germline ends. Study observations and caveats: Identification of carriers of CMV plus the relevant HLA was performed using cumulative public TCR beta family frequency. The ex vivo response was dominated by HLA-C-restricted CMV-specific TCR beta clonotypes.

The sample was PBMCs. The chain employs TRBV7-8 and TRBJ2-5, with a weak D call TRBD2 (5 bases). The TCR comes from a human donor in good health (CMV status not recorded). Some clones in this sample may be carry-over from other donors' samples. The CDR3 DNA is TGTGCCAGCAGCTTATATCAAGGCGGAGGAGAGACCCAGTACTTC. This codes for CASSLYQGGGETQYF.